The clone carrying this TCR beta chain was recorded only once. Antigen: not known. These data belong to a study of cytomegalovirus exposure and HLA in healthy donors. Points from the study as a whole: There were 164 TCR beta chains listed as cytomegalovirus-associated. A previous analysis found most TCR beta V segments productive roughly 90% or roughly 30% of the time. There were several of the most significant clusters that appeared linked to common viral pathogens in a later analysis. A few CMV-associated chains were confirmed in vitro to be specific for CMV antigens.

V lost 4 bases, J lost 1 base, and 4 bases stayed unmatched. Germline assignment: CDR1 SGHRS and CDR2 YFSETQ. This CDR3 contains 15 residues. 13 Jbeta primers and 60 Vbeta primers were used for the PCR. Assay used: immunoSEQ multiplex PCR; TCRdb lists only in-frame clones, some missing. Here the sample spans 65,000 to 85,000 clones, more than 75% being singletons. The specimen was PBMCs. The chain joins TRBV5-1 to TRBJ1-5, with 8 bases aligning to TRBD1. This receptor was taken from a male donor in good health and CMV-seropositive. CDR3 sequence reads: CASSPTGASNQPQHF. As DNA, the CDR3 is TGCGCCAGCAGCCCGACAGGGGCCAGCAATCAGCCCCAGCATTTT.